A single T cell receptor beta chain is shown here with its context. What it binds is not known. The sample belongs to a study of shared clonotypes between healthy human individuals. Study overall: The plates for each donor numbered three CD4 naive, three CD4 memory, two CD8 naive and one CD8 memory. Study-level results: Inspection by rarefaction showed sorted-subset sequencing to be incomplete despite large depth. Non-shared clonotypes had lower generation probabilities than those shared by all four donors.

CD4+ cells yielded CD45RA+ naive and CD45RA-negative memory subsets. Clones were read by immunoSEQ multiplex PCR, and TCRdb kept only the in-frame ones, dropping some. The sample holds more than 2 million clones; about 95% are singletons and the top ten take under 0.15%. The CDR3 contains 14 residues. Germline V gene data show CDR1 as SGHVS and CDR2 as FQNEAQ. V was shortened by 2 bases and J by 8 bases, with 15 bases between the two germline ends. The origin of this receptor is a young man in good health. The chain recombines TRBV7-8 with TRBJ1-2, with a possible D match to TRBD1 (5 bases). The specimen was naive CD4+ T cells sorted from blood. Subset described: CD45RA+ positively selected. As DNA, the CDR3 is TGTGCCAGCAGCTTATCGACAGTAATCATCGGCTACACCTTC. Its protein product is CASSLSTVIIGYTF.